These 8 T cell receptor beta chains came from one sample sequenced in a study of blood T cells in healthy people across ages. The second PCR ran about 7 to 12 cycles with a sample-barcoded 5' primer and J-beta primers. TCRdb re-derived calls from the 5' RACE reads in MiXCR, one entry per CDR3 protein. The data contain around 870,000 distinct CDR3 sequences, around 28% of them singletons. Material: blood. The receptors derive from an elderly woman in good health.

In this sample, this clonotype turned up a few times. The chain employs TRBV7-8 and TRBJ1-4, with D tentatively TRBD1 (5 bases). Germline V gene data show CDR1 as SGHVS and CDR2 as FQNEAQ. The V and J ends lost 6 bases and 5 bases respectively, with 13 bases between them. This CDR3 has 14 amino acids. CDR3 nucleotides: TGTGCCAGCAGGCCGGGACTATCAAATGAAAAACTGTTTTTT. As protein: CASRPGLSNEKLFF.

This chain uses TRBV5-1 with TRBJ1-2; 8 nucleotides agree with TRBD1. Looked up from germline, CDR1 is SGHRS and CDR2 is YFSETQ. The CDR3 contains 18 residues. With 0 bases clipped from V and 0 bases from J, the junction kept 10 bases outside the gene matches. CDR3 in DNA: TGCGCCAGCAGCTTGGTCGTATTGGGACAGGAAGCTAACTATGGCTACACCTTC. Protein: CASSLVVLGQEANYGYTF.

There are many counts of this clonotype. A read error may be the cause here, since a much bigger clone is one base away. The chain uses TRBV12-3 or TRBV12-4 and TRBJ2-6, with D possibly TRBD1 on 5 matching bases. CDR3 length equals 14 residues. The CDR3 DNA follows: TGTGCCAGCAGCCCGTCATATGGGGCCAACGTCCGGACTTTC. Translated, it gives CASSPSYGANVRTF.

With regard to this clonotype: A much larger clone sits a single nucleotide away, making a read error possible. The chain couples TRBV12-3 or TRBV12-4 to TRBJ2-5; D assignment may be TRBD1 or TRBD2 (6 bases each). The J call may be wrong; the DNA end is better matched by TRBJ2-7. The CDR3 runs 13 residues. The CDR3 is CAGTPIGGSEQYF. The CDR3 DNA follows: TGTGCCGGCACTCCCATCGGGGGCTCCGAGCAGTACTTC.

There are a few counts of this clonotype. This chain connects TRBV12-3 or TRBV12-4 to TRBJ1-4; possibly TRBD1 for D (5 bases). Between the trimmed V and J ends, which lost 3 bases and 10 bases, there was a span of 21 bases. The length of the CDR3 is 16 residues. CDR3 nucleotides: TGTGCCAGCAGTTTCGGGGCAGGGATGGGGCAGCGAAAACTGTTTTTT. The encoded protein is CASSFGAGMGQRKLFF.

V is TRBV30 and J is TRBJ1-5, with 10 nucleotides matching TRBD1. CDR3 length: 16 residues. The germline V gene encodes CDR1 GTSNPN and CDR2 SVGIG (reference sequence). Trimming at V came to 2 bases and at J to 6 bases, leaving 10 bases not matched to a gene. The CDR3 loop reads CAWSRHDRGRSQPQHF. The CDR3 bases are TGTGCCTGGAGTCGCCACGACAGGGGGCGCTCTCAGCCCCAGCATTTT.

The sample holds a few counts of this clonotype. The chain couples TRBV30 to TRBJ1-5; no clear D gene. V shed 4 bases and J shed 2 bases, with 9 bases lying between them. This CDR3 is 13 amino acids long. Germline values: CDR1 GTSNPN, CDR2 SVGIG (reference sequence). CDR3 sequence: CAWKDMGNQPQHF. DNA for the CDR3: TGTGCCTGGAAGGATATGGGCAATCAGCCCCAGCATTTT.

This clonotype was observed at least ten times. The chain has TRBV24-1 and TRBJ1-2; a possible D gene is TRBD1 (5 bases). Per the germline V gene, CDR1 is KGHDR and CDR2 is SFDVKD. The CDR3 totals 14 residues. Trimming shortened V by 7 bases and J by 3 bases, and 14 bases separated the two germline ends. CDR3 residues: CATSPLGRDYGYTF. DNA for the CDR3: TGTGCCACCAGCCCCTTGGGACGAGACTATGGCTACACCTTC.